This T cell receptor (beta chain) is drawn from a study of T cells after yellow fever vaccination (dated by TCRdb to the late 2010s). A note on the overall study: The SMART-Seq v4 Ultra Low Input RNA kit was used to prepare libraries from fractions with low cell numbers. To track T-cell clones before and after primary and booster YFV17D yellow fever vaccination, bulk TCR alpha and beta repertoires were sequenced longitudinally. Two healthy male donors made up the cohort, one aged 18 to 30 years and the other aged 30 to 39 years. Blood was drawn at multiple timepoints before and after primary and secondary immunization, with bulk PBMC replicates and cell subsets isolated. Study-wide findings and limitations: FACS-sorted repertoires could contain abundant contaminating clonotypes from the bulk population, so computational filtering was required. A small fraction of clonotypes appeared in both the CD4 and CD8 compartments, likely as a result of convergent recombination. Compared with the primary T-cell response, the secondary T-cell response was faster but weaker, reaching its peak on day 5 rather than on day 15. Because only a couple of donors were included in the study, the extent to which the findings can be generalized is limited. After the booster, most of the clones that had expanded following primary vaccination were detected again (almost 98% of CD4 and 80% to 90% of CD8), which suggests that memory was broadly maintained.

What the treatment or condition label conveys for this sample: live attenuated yellow fever vaccine strain. Two biological replicates of bulk PBMCs were collected at each blood-draw timepoint. A standard Ficoll-Paque protocol was used to isolate PBMCs from peripheral blood. TriZol was used to extract RNA from bulk PBMCs, from CD4 and CD8 fractions, and from dextramer-positive and dextramer-negative fractions. The CDR3 starts with the cysteine, ends with the phenylalanine, and has 14 residues. Solely the CDR3 DNA is kept, with 42 bases framed from the first base. The CDR1 and CDR2 encoded by the germline V gene are SGDLS and YYNGEE. V and J are truncated by 0 bases and 1 base respectively, leaving an intervening sequence of 7 bases. With regard to this clonotype: The clone's antigen remains unknown. No clone much larger than this one lies a single base away; base qualities are absent.

Synthesis of TCR cDNA relied on 5'RACE template switching, a step that introduced a universal primer site along with unique molecular identifiers. cDNA synthesis was primed from both the TCR alpha and TCR beta constant segments. Two PCR steps were used to amplify libraries, with sample barcodes and sequencing adapters being added in the second step. Libraries were sequenced on Illumina HiSeq 2500 (2x100 bp) or NovaSeq (2x150 bp). Concerning the study's data processing: MIGEC was used to demultiplex reads and collapse the reads into UMI consensus sequences, and MiXCR was used for V(D)J alignment. Vaccine-responding clonotypes were defined with edgeR using replicate PBMC samples, requiring FDR below 0.01 and a log2 fold change above 5 up to day 15. Bulk clonotypes were assigned CD4 or CD8 identity according to which sequenced CD4 or CD8 repertoire held them at higher abundance. Starting from the raw public reads, TCRdb applied fastp trimming at Q25, assembled clones with MiXCR and retained in-frame beta chains. For every CDR3 protein sequence, its rows merge into one entry that carries the most common genes and DNA. The V and J calls were not made by the authors but by TCRdb's processing. In this sample the table shows about 370,000 distinct CDR3 sequences, under 14% of which occur a single time. The top ten hold more than 15% of the sample.

This receptor was taken from a man aged 18 to 30 who received the YFV17D yellow fever vaccine. The rearranged segments are TRBV9 and TRBJ1-1, with the D gene too uncertain to name. The sample in question was PBMCs, obtained on the day of the first yellow fever vaccination. For the CDR3, the sequence is CASSVVAGNTEAFF. The DNA sequence reads TGTGCCAGCAGCGTAGTGGCCGGGAACACTGAAGCTTTCTTT.